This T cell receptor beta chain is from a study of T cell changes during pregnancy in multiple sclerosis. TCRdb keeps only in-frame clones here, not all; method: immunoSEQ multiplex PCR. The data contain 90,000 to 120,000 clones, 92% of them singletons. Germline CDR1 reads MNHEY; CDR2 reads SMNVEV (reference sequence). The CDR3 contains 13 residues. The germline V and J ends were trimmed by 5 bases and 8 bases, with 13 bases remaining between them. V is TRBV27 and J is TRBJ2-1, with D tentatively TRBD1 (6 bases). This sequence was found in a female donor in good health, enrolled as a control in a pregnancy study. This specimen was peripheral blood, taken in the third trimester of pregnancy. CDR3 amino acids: CASSVTGSHEQFF. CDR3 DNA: TGTGCCAGCAGTGTAACAGGGTCCCATGAGCAGTTCTTC.